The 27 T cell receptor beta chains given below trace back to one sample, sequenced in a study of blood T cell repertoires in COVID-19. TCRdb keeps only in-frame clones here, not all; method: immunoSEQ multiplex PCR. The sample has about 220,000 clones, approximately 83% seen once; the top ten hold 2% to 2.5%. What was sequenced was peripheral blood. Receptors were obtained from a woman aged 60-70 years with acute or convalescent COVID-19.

The CDR3 loop is CASSLGRTGGDGYTF. The DNA for the CDR3 is TGTGCCAGCAGCTTAGGCCGGACAGGGGGGGACGGCTACACCTTC. The chain combines TRBV13 with TRBJ1-2, with 10 bases identical to TRBD1. With V trimmed by 0 bases and J by 8 bases, 6 bases remained unmatched. Germline V gene data show CDR1 as PRHDT and CDR2 as FYEKMQ (reference sequence). The CDR3 covers 15 residues.

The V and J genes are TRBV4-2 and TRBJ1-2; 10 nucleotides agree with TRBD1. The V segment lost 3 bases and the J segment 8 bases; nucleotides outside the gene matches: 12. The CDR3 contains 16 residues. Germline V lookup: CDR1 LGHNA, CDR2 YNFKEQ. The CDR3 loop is CASSHGQGDLYVGYTF. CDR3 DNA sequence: TGTGCCAGCAGCCACGGACAGGGGGACCTTTACGTCGGCTACACCTTC.

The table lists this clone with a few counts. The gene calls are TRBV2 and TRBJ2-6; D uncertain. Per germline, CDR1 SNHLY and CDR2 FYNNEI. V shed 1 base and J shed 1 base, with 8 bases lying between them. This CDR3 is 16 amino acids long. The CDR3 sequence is CASSEETYSGANVLTF. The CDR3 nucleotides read TGTGCCAGCAGTGAAGAAACCTATTCTGGGGCCAACGTCCTGACTTTC.

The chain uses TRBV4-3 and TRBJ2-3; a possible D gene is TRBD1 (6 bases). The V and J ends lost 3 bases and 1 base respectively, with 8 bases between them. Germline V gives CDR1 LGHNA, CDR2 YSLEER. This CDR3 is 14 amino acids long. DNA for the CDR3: TGCGCCAGCAGCCAGAGGACAGGCACAGATACGCAGTATTTT. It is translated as CASSQRTGTDTQYF.

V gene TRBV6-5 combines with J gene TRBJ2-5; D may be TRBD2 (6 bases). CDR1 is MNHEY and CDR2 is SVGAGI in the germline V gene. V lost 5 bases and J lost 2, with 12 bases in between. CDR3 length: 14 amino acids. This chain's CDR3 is CASSNGGLQETQYF. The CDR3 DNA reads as TGTGCCAGCAGTAACGGAGGGCTACAAGAGACCCAGTACTTC.

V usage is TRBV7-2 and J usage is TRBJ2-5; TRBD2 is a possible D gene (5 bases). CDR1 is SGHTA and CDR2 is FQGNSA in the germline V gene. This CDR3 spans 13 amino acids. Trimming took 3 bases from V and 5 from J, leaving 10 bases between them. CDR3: CASSFYGVETQYF. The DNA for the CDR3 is TGTGCCAGCAGCTTTTACGGGGTGGAGACCCAGTACTTC. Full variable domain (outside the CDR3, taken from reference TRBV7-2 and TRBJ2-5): GAGVSQSPSNKVTEKGKDVELRCDPISGHTALYWYRQSLGQGLEFLIYFQGNSAPDKSGLPSDRFSAERTGGSVSTLTIQRTQQEDSAVYLCASSFYGVETQYFGPGTRLLVL.

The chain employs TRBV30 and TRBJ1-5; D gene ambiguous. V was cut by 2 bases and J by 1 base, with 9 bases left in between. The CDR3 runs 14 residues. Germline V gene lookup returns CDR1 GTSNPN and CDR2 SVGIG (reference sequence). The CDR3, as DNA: TGTGCCTGGAGTCCGGGGATCAGCAATCAGCCCCAGCATTTT. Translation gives CAWSPGISNQPQHF.

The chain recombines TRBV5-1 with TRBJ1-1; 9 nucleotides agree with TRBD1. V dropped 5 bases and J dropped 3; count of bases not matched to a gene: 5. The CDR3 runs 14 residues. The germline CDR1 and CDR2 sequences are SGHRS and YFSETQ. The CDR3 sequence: CASREGQGDTEAFF. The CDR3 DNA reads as TGCGCCAGCAGGGAGGGACAGGGTGACACTGAAGCTTTCTTT.

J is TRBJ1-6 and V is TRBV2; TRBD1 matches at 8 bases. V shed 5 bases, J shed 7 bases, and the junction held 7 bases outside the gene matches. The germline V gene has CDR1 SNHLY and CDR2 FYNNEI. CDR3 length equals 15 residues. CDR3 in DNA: TGTGCCAGCAGTACGGACAGGGCGGGAAATTCACCCCTCCACTTT. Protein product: CASSTDRAGNSPLHF.

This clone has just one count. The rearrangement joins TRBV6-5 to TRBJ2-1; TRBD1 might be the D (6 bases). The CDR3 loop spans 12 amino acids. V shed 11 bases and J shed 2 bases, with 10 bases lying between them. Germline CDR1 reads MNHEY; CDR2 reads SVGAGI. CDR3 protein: CAHGQTYNEQFF. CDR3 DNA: TGTGCCCATGGACAGACCTACAATGAGCAGTTCTTC.

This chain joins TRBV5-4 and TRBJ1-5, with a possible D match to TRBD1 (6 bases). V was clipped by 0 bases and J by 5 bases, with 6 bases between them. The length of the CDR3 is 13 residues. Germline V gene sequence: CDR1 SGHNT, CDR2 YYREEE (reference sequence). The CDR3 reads CASSLDRDQPQHF. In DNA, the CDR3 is TGTGCCAGCAGCTTGGACAGGGATCAGCCCCAGCATTTT.

CDR3 in DNA: TGCGCCAGCAGCTTCCGTGGGACAGGGGTTGGAGATACGCAGTATTTT. Its translation is CASSFRGTGVGDTQYF. The chain combines TRBV5-1 with TRBJ2-3, with TRBD1 matching 10 bases. V lost 2 bases and J lost 5; bases outside the gene matches: 8. This CDR3 is 16 amino acids long. Germline CDR1 is SGHRS and CDR2 is YFSETQ.

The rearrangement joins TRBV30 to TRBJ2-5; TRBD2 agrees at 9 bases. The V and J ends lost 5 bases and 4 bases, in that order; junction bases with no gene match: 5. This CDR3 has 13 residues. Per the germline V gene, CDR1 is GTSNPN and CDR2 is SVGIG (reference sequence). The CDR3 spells CAWRRGGRETQYF. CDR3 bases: TGTGCCTGGCGGCGGGGGGGCAGAGAGACCCAGTACTTC.

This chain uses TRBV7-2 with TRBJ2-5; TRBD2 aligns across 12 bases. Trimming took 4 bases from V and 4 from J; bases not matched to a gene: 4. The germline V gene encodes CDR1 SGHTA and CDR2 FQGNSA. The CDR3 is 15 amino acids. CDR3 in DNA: TGTGCCAGCAGCTGGCGGACTAGCGGGGTAGAGACCCAGTACTTC. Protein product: CASSWRTSGVETQYF. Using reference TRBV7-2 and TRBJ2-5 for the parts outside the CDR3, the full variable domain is GAGVSQSPSNKVTEKGKDVELRCDPISGHTALYWYRQSLGQGLEFLIYFQGNSAPDKSGLPSDRFSAERTGGSVSTLTIQRTQQEDSAVYLCASSWRTSGVETQYFGPGTRLLVL.

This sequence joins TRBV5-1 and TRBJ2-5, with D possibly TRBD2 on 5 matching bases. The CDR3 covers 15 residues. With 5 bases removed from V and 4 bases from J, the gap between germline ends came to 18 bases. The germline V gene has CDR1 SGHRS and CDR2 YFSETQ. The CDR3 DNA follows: TGCGCCAGCAGTTTGAGCGCTCCCGAGGGAGAGACCCAGTACTTC. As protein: CASSLSAPEGETQYF.

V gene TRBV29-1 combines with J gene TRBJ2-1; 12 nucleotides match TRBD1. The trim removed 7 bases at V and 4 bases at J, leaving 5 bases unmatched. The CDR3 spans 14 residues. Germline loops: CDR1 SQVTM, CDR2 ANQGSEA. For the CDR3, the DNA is TGCAGCGGAGGGACAGGGGGCTTATACAATGAGCAGTTCTTC. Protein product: CSGGTGGLYNEQFF.

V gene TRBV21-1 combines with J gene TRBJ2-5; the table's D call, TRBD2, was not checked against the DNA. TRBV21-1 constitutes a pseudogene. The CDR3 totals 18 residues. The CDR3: CASSKGIMGGGCQETQYF. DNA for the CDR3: TGTGCCAGCAGCAAGGGGATCATGGGCGGGGGATGCCAAGAGACCCAGTACTTC.

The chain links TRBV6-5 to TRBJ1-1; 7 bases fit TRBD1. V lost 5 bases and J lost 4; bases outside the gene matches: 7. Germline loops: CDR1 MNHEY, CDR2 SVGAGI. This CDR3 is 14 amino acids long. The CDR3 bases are TGTGCCAGCAGTCCGGGACAGAGGCGCACTGAAGCTTTCTTT. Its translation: CASSPGQRRTEAFF.

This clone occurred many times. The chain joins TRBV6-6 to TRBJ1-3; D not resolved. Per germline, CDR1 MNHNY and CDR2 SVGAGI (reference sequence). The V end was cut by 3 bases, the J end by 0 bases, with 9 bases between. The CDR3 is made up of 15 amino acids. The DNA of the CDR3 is TGTGCCAGCAGTTATTCGGAGGGCTCTGGAAACACCATATATTTT. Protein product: CASSYSEGSGNTIYF.

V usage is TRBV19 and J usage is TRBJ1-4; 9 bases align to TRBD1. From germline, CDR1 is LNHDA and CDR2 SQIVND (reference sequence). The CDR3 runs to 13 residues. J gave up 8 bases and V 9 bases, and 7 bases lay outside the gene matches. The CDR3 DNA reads TGTGCCAGCCGGGACAGGGCTAGGGAAAAACTGTTTTTT. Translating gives CASRDRAREKLFF.

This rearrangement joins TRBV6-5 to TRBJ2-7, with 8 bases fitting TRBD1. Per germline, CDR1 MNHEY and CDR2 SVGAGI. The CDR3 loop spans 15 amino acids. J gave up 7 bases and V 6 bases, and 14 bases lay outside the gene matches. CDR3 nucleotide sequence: TGTGCCAGCAGGAGGGAGACAGGGGTTGTAGGGGAGCAGTACTTC. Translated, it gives CASRRETGVVGEQYF.

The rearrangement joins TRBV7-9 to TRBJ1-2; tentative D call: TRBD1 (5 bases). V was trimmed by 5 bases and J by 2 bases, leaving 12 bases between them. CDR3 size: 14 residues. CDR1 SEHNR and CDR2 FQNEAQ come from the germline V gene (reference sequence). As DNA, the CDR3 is TGTGCCAGCAGCCCAGGATCAGGGAACTATGGCTACACCTTC. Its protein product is CASSPGSGNYGYTF.

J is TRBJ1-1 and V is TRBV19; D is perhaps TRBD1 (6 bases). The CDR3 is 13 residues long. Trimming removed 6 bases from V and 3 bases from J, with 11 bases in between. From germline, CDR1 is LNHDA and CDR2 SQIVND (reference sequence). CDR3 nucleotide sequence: TGTGCCAGTAGATTACAGGGAGACACTGAAGCTTTCTTT. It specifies CASRLQGDTEAFF.

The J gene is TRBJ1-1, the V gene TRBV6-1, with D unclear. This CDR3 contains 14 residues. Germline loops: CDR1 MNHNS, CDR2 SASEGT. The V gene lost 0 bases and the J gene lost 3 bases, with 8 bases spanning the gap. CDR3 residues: CASSEARGDTEAFF. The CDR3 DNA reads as TGTGCCAGCAGTGAAGCACGAGGTGACACTGAAGCTTTCTTT.

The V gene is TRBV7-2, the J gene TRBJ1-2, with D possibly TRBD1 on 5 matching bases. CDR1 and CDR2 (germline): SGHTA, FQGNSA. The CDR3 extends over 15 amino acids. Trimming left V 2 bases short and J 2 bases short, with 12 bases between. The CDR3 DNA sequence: TGTGCCAGCAGCTTAAGGGAGGGGTCCAACTATGGCTACACCTTC. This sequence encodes CASSLREGSNYGYTF.

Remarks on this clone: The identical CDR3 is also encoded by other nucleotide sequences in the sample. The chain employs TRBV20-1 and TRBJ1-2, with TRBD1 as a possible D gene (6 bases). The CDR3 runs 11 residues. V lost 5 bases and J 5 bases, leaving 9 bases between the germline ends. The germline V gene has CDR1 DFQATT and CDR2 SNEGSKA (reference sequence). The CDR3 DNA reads TGCAGTGCTTCAGGGGAGTATGGCTACACCTTC. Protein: CSASGEYGYTF.

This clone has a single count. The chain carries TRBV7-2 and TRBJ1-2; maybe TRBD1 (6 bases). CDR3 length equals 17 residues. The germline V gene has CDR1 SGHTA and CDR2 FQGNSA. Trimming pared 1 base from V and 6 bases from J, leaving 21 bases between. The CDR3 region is CASSLVGGLSDSNGYTF. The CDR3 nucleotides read TGTGCCAGCAGCTTAGTGGGGGGGTTGTCGGACAGCAATGGCTACACCTTC.